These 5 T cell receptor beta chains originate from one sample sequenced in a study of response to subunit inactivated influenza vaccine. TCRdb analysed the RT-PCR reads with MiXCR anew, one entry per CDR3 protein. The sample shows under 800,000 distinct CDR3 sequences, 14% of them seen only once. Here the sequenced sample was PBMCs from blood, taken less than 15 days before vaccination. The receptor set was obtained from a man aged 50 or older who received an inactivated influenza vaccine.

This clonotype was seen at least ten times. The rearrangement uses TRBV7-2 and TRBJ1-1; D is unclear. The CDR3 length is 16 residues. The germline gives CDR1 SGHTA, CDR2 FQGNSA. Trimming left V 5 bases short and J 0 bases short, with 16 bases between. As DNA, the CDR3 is TGTGCCAGCAGCCCCAGGCCTAAGGCCATGAACACTGAAGCTTTCTTT. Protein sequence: CASSPRPKAMNTEAFF.

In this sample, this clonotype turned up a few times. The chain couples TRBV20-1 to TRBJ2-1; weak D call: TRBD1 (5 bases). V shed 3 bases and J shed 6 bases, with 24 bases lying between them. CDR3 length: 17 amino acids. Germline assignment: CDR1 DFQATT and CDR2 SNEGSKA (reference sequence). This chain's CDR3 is CSARTRVPPRQRNEQFF. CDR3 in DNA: TGCAGTGCTAGGACCAGGGTCCCTCCCCGACAACGCAATGAGCAGTTCTTC.

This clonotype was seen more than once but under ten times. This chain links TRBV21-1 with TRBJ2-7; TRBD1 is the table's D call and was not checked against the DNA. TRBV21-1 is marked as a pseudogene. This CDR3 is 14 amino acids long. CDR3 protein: CASSKLSDRCEQYF. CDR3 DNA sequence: TGTGCCAGCAGCAAATTGTCGGACAGGTGCGAGCAGTACTTC.

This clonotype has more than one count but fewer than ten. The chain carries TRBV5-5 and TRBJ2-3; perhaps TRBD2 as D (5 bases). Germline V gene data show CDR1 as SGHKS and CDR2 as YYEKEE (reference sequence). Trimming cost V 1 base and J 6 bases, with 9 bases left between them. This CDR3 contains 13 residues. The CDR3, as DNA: TGTGCCAGCAGCTTGCGACCGGGGGATACGCAGTATTTT. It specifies CASSLRPGDTQYF.

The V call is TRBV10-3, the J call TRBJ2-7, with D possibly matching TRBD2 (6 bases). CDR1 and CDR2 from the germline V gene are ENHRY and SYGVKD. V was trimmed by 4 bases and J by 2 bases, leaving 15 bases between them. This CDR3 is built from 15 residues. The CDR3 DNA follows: TGTGCCATCAGTGTTCCCGGGAGAAGCGCCTACGAGCAGTACTTC. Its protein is CAISVPGRSAYEQYF.